This TCR beta chain was recorded in a study of T cells in Graves' hyperthyroidism and ophthalmopathy. Findings and limits, study-wide: For ophthalmopathy, model prediction preceded onset by a median around 7 months.

TCR beta CDR3 regions were amplified from RNA transcripts. RT-PCR in the first round (using the HTBI primer set) targeted the TCR CDR3. TCRdb re-analysed the multiplex PCR reads in MiXCR, keeping a single row per CDR3 protein. The data hold hundreds of thousands of distinct CDR3 sequences, with about 14% observed a single time. V lost 0 bases and J 8 bases, leaving 14 bases between the germline ends. This CDR3 contains 14 residues. The germline gives CDR1 MNHEY, CDR2 SMNVEV (reference sequence). This clonotype was picked up many times. What it binds is unknown. The chain joins TRBV27 to TRBJ2-7; D is uncertain. The sample consisted of blood. The sequence derives from a woman between 45 and 60 years old with Graves' ophthalmopathy. CDR3 DNA: TGTGCCAGCAGTTTATCGGTTTCTCCCTGGCAGCAGTACTTC. Its translation: CASSLSVSPWQQYF.